The T cell receptor (beta chain) described here comes from a study of Ad26.COV2.S vaccination and SARS-CoV-2 variants (dated by TCRdb to the early 2020s). For context, the study as a whole: Vaccine-arm donors were drawn from COV1001, a multicentre, randomized, double-blind, placebo-controlled phase I-IIa trial of Ad26.COV2.S in healthy adults. Ad26.COV2.S was administered intramuscularly at a dose of 5x10^10 or 1x10^11 viral particles, either as one shot or as two shots given 56 days apart. TCRbeta repertoire sequencing served as the tool for gauging how specific and how broad the SARS-CoV-2-reactive T cell receptors were following Ad26.COV2.S vaccination. The TCR-sequenced set comprised about 32 samples: some 19 Ad26.COV2.S vaccine recipients, 5 placebo recipients and 8 SARS-CoV-2 convalescent individuals. Participants in the trial were split at random into five groups of five each, receiving low-dose or high-dose Ad26.COV2.S once or twice, or else placebo on both occasions. Throughout the experiments and outcome assessment, investigators stayed blinded to trial group allocation.

The full study reports these points: Ad26.COV2.S recipients had higher spike-specific TCR breadth than placebo recipients (P = 0.0014). After vaccination, spike-specific CD8+ and CD4+ T cell responses were reported to show substantial breadth. The authors noted that total T cell responses may have been underestimated by the TCR breadth and depth analyses. Comparable non-spike TCR breadth was observed between vaccine and placebo recipients, consistent with only spike being contained in the vaccine. The study was not powered to compare responses between vaccine doses or regimens.

Relative to germline, V is 3 bases shorter and J is 5 bases shorter, with 11 bases between their ends. The germline V gene specifies SGHDT as CDR1 and YYEEEE as CDR2. Including cysteine and phenylalanine, the CDR3 has 13 amino acids. The only DNA kept is the CDR3, 39 bases in frame from the first base. The label giving this sample's treatment or condition can be read as: roughly 18 received Ad26.COV2.S at low or high dose, single or two shots; about 5 received placebo; per-sample allocation not given. Repertoires of vaccine and placebo recipients were sequenced from samples taken on day 63 after the first injection. In Cohort 1b, about 27 adults aged 18-55 years were enrolled at a single site in Boston, USA, between 29 July and 7 August 2020. Ad26.COV2.S consisted of a replication-incompetent adenovirus type 26 vector by which a prefusion-stabilized SARS-CoV-2 spike protein from the original Wuhan strain was expressed.

About this clone: The antigen it binds to is not known. No base-level quality is on record; no much larger clone is a single base apart.

The immunoSEQ Assay was the method used to sequence TCRbeta CDR3 regions. After extraction, genomic DNA underwent amplification by bias-controlled multiplex PCR, followed by high-throughput sequencing. The original methods were these. To quantify the absolute abundance of each unique TCRbeta CDR3 region, sequences were collapsed and filtered. T cell fraction was estimated by normalizing TCRbeta template counts to usable DNA, which was measured by amplifying reference genes present in all nucleated cells. Repertoire TCRs were annotated as SARS-CoV-2-specific by exact matching of V gene, CDR3 amino acid sequence and J gene to a known reactive TCR set. The reference SARS-CoV-2 TCR set was derived from MIRA and filtered for enrichment in COVID-19-positive ImmuneCODE repertoires, a step that removed public or cross-reactive TCRs. Based on the MIRA antigens, annotated TCRs were further analysed at the level of specific ORF or position within ORF. Depth was the summed frequency of annotated unique rearrangements, while breadth was defined as annotated unique rearrangements over total unique productive rearrangements. Group comparisons of TCR breadth used two-sided Wilcoxon rank-sum tests. Drawn from immuneACCESS, this table holds only the in-frame rearrangements with V and J called that TCRdb kept. Clones are partly lost; checked studies trace under half to an unresolved V gene and leave the rest unexplained. For V, J and clone size, that table is used; D and trimming come from the DNA. The sample table holds some 640,000 clones, of which about 90% were seen once. Together, the top ten hold about 1.5% of the sample.

The clonotype comes from a person between 18 and 60 years old who received the Ad26.COV2.S COVID-19 vaccine or a placebo. The chain was built from TRBV5-6 and TRBJ1-2, and the D gene may be TRBD1, 5 bases matching. Material: peripheral blood, obtained in a trial of Ad26.COV2.S vaccine versus placebo. CDR3 sequence: CASSSGTAYGYTF. The nucleotide sequence is given as TGTGCCAGCAGCTCGGGGACGGCTTATGGCTACACCTTC.